Below, 17 T cell receptor beta chains from the same sample are listed, as sequenced in a study of Ad26.COV2.S vaccination and SARS-CoV-2 variants. Assay: immunoSEQ multiplex PCR; the TCRdb copy retains only in-frame clones and omits some. The table includes more than 300,000 clones, around 81% detected once. Treatment noted: around 19 received Ad26.COV2.S at low or high dose, single or two shots; several received placebo; per-sample allocation not given. Each sample was drawn 63 days after the first injection (of vaccine or placebo). This specimen consisted of peripheral blood, obtained in a trial of Ad26.COV2.S vaccine versus placebo. These receptors came from a person between 18 and 65 years old who received the Ad26.COV2.S COVID-19 vaccine or a placebo.

The chain is built from TRBV19 and TRBJ2-2; D not certain. The V and J ends lost 1 base and 1 base respectively, with 4 bases between them. CDR1 and CDR2 (germline): LNHDA, SQIVND (reference sequence). This CDR3 contains 14 residues. The CDR3 bases are TGTGCCAGTAGTATAGCCGAGAACACCGGGGAGCTGTTTTTT. Translation gives CASSIAENTGELFF.

The chain combines TRBV11-3 with TRBJ2-5, with no clear D. Germline assignment: CDR1 SGHNT and CDR2 YENEEA. The CDR3 is 13 amino acids. Deletions cut 3 bases from V and 2 bases from J, with 7 bases between. The CDR3 loop is CASSFGWQETQYF. Written as DNA, the CDR3 is TGTGCCAGCAGCTTCGGATGGCAAGAGACCCAGTACTTC. Full variable domain (remainder filled in from reference TRBV11-3 and TRBJ2-5): EAGVVQSPRYKIIEKKQPVAFWCNPISGHNTLYWYLQNLGQGPELLIRYENEEAVDDSQLPKDRFSAERLKGVDSTLKIQPAELGDSAVYLCASSFGWQETQYFGPGTRLLVL.

The J gene is TRBJ2-2, the V gene TRBV5-4; 12 positions match TRBD1. Per germline, CDR1 SGHNT and CDR2 YYREEE (reference sequence). The CDR3 extends over 16 amino acids. The J segment lost 6 bases and the V segment lost 3 bases, leaving 6 bases of the junction unmatched. As DNA, the CDR3 is TGTGCCAGCAGCTCGGGACAGGGGGCGCCGTCCGGGGAGCTGTTTTTT. Amino acid sequence: CASSSGQGAPSGELFF.

This clone was picked up one time. This chain connects TRBV28 to TRBJ1-2; 7 nucleotides agree with TRBD1. The CDR3 is 14 residues long. The germline gives CDR1 MDHEN, CDR2 SYDVKM. The ends lost 3 bases at V and 7 bases at J; junction bases unmatched: 8. Here the CDR3 reads CASSFAGGSGGYTF. The DNA for the CDR3 is TGTGCCAGCAGTTTTGCAGGGGGGTCGGGTGGCTACACCTTC.

The genes are TRBV5-4 and TRBJ1-1; D ambiguous. CDR1 and CDR2 (germline): SGHNT, YYREEE (reference sequence). Between the trimmed V and J ends, which lost 3 bases and 0 bases, there was a span of 12 bases. The CDR3 length is 15 residues. The CDR3 sequence is CASSSDLLMNTEAFF. The CDR3 nucleotides read TGTGCCAGCAGCTCGGACCTTTTAATGAACACTGAAGCTTTCTTT.

The chain combines TRBV21-1 with TRBJ2-2; TRBD1 is the table's D call, not checked against the DNA. TRBV21-1 is marked as a pseudogene. The CDR3 has 23 amino acids. The CDR3: CASAHCPRTGSPLSTRNTGELFF. The CDR3 nucleotides are TGTGCCAGCGCCCATTGCCCCCGGACAGGTTCCCCCTTGTCTACCAGAAACACCGGGGAGCTGTTTTTT.

The rearrangement uses TRBV18 and TRBJ1-5, with D tentatively TRBD1 (5 bases). The CDR3 extends over 13 amino acids. V was cut by 3 bases and J by 3 bases, with 6 bases left in between. CDR1 is KGHSH and CDR2 is LQKENI in the germline V gene. The CDR3 reads CASSPGDNQPQHF. The DNA of the CDR3 is TGTGCCAGCTCACCGGGGGACAATCAGCCCCAGCATTTT. Drawing the rest from reference TRBV18 and TRBJ1-5, the complete variable domain is NAGVMQNPRHLVRRRGQEARLRCSPMKGHSHVYWYRQLPEEGLKFMVYLQKENIIDESGMPKERFSAEFPKEGPSILRIQQVVRGDSAAYFCASSPGDNQPQHFGDGTRLSIL.

This clone was seen a single time. The chain employs TRBV6-5 and TRBJ2-7; the D gene is possibly TRBD2 (6 bases). Germline V gene data show CDR1 as MNHEY and CDR2 as SVGAGI. CDR3 size: 15 residues. The V end was cut by 6 bases, the J end by 3 bases, with 18 bases between. This chain's CDR3 is CASSYQRREHYEQYF. CDR3 DNA: TGTGCCAGCAGCTACCAAAGGCGGGAACACTACGAGCAGTACTTC.

The CDR3 DNA reads as TGTGCCAGCAGTTTAGACAGGTTTAATCAGCCCCAGCATTTT. It is translated as CASSLDRFNQPQHF. The chain recombines TRBV28 with TRBJ1-5, with D maybe TRBD1 (6 bases). Trimming shortened V by 2 bases and J by 4 bases, and 9 bases separated the two germline ends. Germline CDR1 MDHEN, CDR2 SYDVKM. The CDR3 contains 14 residues.

The chain joins TRBV19 to TRBJ1-5, with D hard to call. V lost 5 bases and J lost 1, with 15 bases in between. The germline gives CDR1 LNHDA, CDR2 SQIVND (reference sequence). The CDR3 contains 16 residues. CDR3 amino acids: CASSPRTVASNQPQHF. DNA of the CDR3: TGTGCCAGTAGTCCCCGGACGGTAGCAAGCAATCAGCCCCAGCATTTT.

V gene TRBV13 combines with J gene TRBJ2-7; D ambiguous. V was shortened by 1 base and J by 3 bases, with 13 bases between the two germline ends. This CDR3 spans 15 amino acids. CDR1 PRHDT and CDR2 FYEKMQ come from the germline V gene (reference sequence). This CDR3 is CASSLVGSLGYEQYF. The CDR3 DNA reads TGTGCCAGCAGCTTAGTGGGGTCTTTGGGCTACGAGCAGTACTTC.

The chain is built from TRBV27 and TRBJ2-1; 13 nucleotides line up with TRBD2. The CDR3 extends over 16 amino acids. V shed 5 bases, J shed 7 bases, and the junction held 8 bases outside the gene matches. The germline V gene has CDR1 MNHEY and CDR2 SMNVEV (reference sequence). CDR3 loop: CASSPGTSGVFNEQFF. In DNA form, the CDR3 reads TGTGCCAGCAGTCCGGGGACTAGCGGGGTATTTAATGAGCAGTTCTTC.

The rearrangement links TRBV11-3 to TRBJ2-7; D remains ambiguous. The CDR3 contains 11 residues. Germline V lookup: CDR1 SGHNT, CDR2 YENEEA. V dropped 4 bases and J dropped 6 bases, with 7 bases sitting between them. The CDR3 spells CASSSVFEQYF. The CDR3 DNA is TGTGCCAGCAGCTCGGTCTTCGAGCAGTACTTC. Using reference TRBV11-3 and TRBJ2-7 for the parts outside the CDR3, the full variable domain is EAGVVQSPRYKIIEKKQPVAFWCNPISGHNTLYWYLQNLGQGPELLIRYENEEAVDDSQLPKDRFSAERLKGVDSTLKIQPAELGDSAVYLCASSSVFEQYFGPGTRLTVT.

The V call is TRBV18, the J call TRBJ2-7; unclear D gene. The CDR3 is 15 residues long. With 5 bases removed from V and 4 bases from J, the gap between germline ends came to 18 bases. Germline V gene sequence: CDR1 KGHSH, CDR2 LQKENI. In DNA, the CDR3 is TGTGCCAGCTCAGCCTTAGGGCCGGGTACTTACGAGCAGTACTTC. Protein sequence: CASSALGPGTYEQYF.

V usage is TRBV4-2 and J usage is TRBJ2-3; D remains ambiguous. This CDR3 has 12 amino acids. Germline CDR1 and CDR2: LGHNA and YNFKEQ. Trimming removed 4 bases from V and 5 bases from J, with 7 bases in between. The CDR3 here is CASSPPGDTQYF. The CDR3, as DNA: TGTGCCAGCAGCCCCCCCGGAGATACGCAGTATTTT.

The chain is built from TRBV14 and TRBJ1-1; no definite D call. The CDR3 covers 13 residues. Germline V gene sequence: CDR1 SGHDN, CDR2 FVKESK. Trimming left V 3 bases short and J 2 bases short, with 7 bases between. CDR3 residues: CASSQSVNTEAFF. The CDR3, as DNA: TGTGCCAGCAGCCAGTCAGTAAACACTGAAGCTTTCTTT.

The chain couples TRBV5-8 to TRBJ1-6; D may be TRBD1 (6 bases). The V gene lost 6 bases and the J gene lost 5 bases, with 15 bases spanning the gap. The CDR3 is 15 amino acids. Germline CDR1 reads SGHTS; CDR2 reads YDEGEE. For the CDR3, the DNA is TGTGCCAGCAAGGGGGGTTCTCGGGATAATTCACCCCTCCACTTT. Protein: CASKGGSRDNSPLHF.